The rows below give T cell receptor beta chains drawn from one sample of a study of OX40 agonist ivuxolimab in advanced cancers. Sequencing used immunoSEQ multiplex PCR; TCRdb keeps in-frame clones, though not all of them. Of just under 20,000 clones in the sample, roughly four fifths were seen once. The sequences come from CD4+ or CD8+ T cells sorted from blood, collected in a trial of the OX40 agonist ivuxolimab. These TCRs come from an adult with an advanced solid tumor such as melanoma, head and neck, liver or kidney cancer. Both conserved end residues are part of each CDR3. D genes are given only for firm matches. A clone size is listed for some rows: how often the clone was seen (once, few, many), or a class if it is expanded.

abundance: .; d_gene: .; v_gene: TRBV29-1; j_gene: TRBJ2-5; CDR3nt: TGCAGCGTGGCAGGGTCTGGGGGAAGTGGGACCCAGTACTTC; CDR3aa: CSVAGSGGSGTQYF
abundance: .; d_gene: .; v_gene: TRBV5-1; j_gene: TRBJ2-7; CDR3nt: TGCGCCAGCAGCTTGGCCGGGGACGGTTTCTCCTACGAGCAGTACTTC; CDR3aa: CASSLAGDGFSYEQYF
abundance: .; d_gene: TRBD2; v_gene: TRBV14; j_gene: TRBJ2-7; CDR3nt: TGTGCCAGCAGCCCGGGACTAGCGGGGTCTACGAGCAATGTATTC; CDR3aa: CASSPGLAGSTSNVF
abundance: .; d_gene: .; v_gene: TRBV4-2; j_gene: TRBJ2-3; CDR3nt: TGTGCCAGCAGCCAAGATCGGTCGGGGAGAAGGACAGATACGCAGTATTTT; CDR3aa: CASSQDRSGRRTDTQYF
abundance: .; d_gene: .; v_gene: TRBV5-1; j_gene: TRBJ2-7; CDR3nt: TGCGCCAGCAGTGCGCAAGGTCAGGACTACGAGCAGTACTTC; CDR3aa: CASSAQGQDYEQYF
abundance: .; d_gene: .; v_gene: TRBV6-5; j_gene: TRBJ1-5; CDR3nt: TGTGCCAGCAGTTACTCAGGGCATCAGCCCCAGCATTTT; CDR3aa: CASSYSGHQPQHF
abundance: .; d_gene: TRBD1; v_gene: TRBV5-8; j_gene: TRBJ2-7; CDR3nt: TGTGCCAGCAGTCGACCAGGGGGCGCGTACGAGCAGTACTTC; CDR3aa: CASSRPGGAYEQYF
abundance: few; d_gene: .; v_gene: TRBV7-9; j_gene: TRBJ1-5; CDR3nt: TGTGCCAGCAGCTCCAGCCGGTATCAGCCCCAGCATTTT; CDR3aa: CASSSSRYQPQHF
abundance: .; d_gene: TRBD1; v_gene: TRBV5-6; j_gene: TRBJ1-5; CDR3nt: TGTGCCAGCAGCTGGCCGGGACAGTATAGCAATCAGCCCCAGCATTTT; CDR3aa: CASSWPGQYSNQPQHF
abundance: .; d_gene: .; v_gene: TRBV5-4; j_gene: TRBJ2-3; CDR3nt: TGTGCCAGCAGCTCCACAGGGAGCACAGATACGCAGTATTTT; CDR3aa: CASSSTGSTDTQYF
abundance: .; d_gene: .; v_gene: TRBV14; j_gene: TRBJ1-2; CDR3nt: TGTGCCAGCAGCCAACTATTCTATGGCTACACCTTC; CDR3aa: CASSQLFYGYTF
abundance: few; d_gene: .; v_gene: TRBV4-3; j_gene: TRBJ1-2; CDR3nt: TGCGCCAGCAGCGTGGATTCACAAACGGGTGGCTACACCTTC; CDR3aa: CASSVDSQTGGYTF
abundance: .; d_gene: .; v_gene: TRBV2; j_gene: TRBJ2-6; CDR3nt: TGTGCCAGCAAGGGAAACTCTGGGGCCAACGTCCTGACTTTC; CDR3aa: CASKGNSGANVLTF
abundance: .; d_gene: .; v_gene: TRBV10-3; j_gene: TRBJ1-3; CDR3nt: TGTGCCACCGGGTCCTCTGGAAACACCATATATTTT; CDR3aa: CATGSSGNTIYF
abundance: .; d_gene: .; v_gene: TRBV2; j_gene: TRBJ2-7; CDR3nt: TGTGCCAGCATGGCGGGCAGGAGCCTGGGCCGCTCCTACGAGCAGTACTTC; CDR3aa: CASMAGRSLGRSYEQYF
abundance: once; d_gene: TRBD2; v_gene: TRBV9; j_gene: TRBJ2-7; CDR3nt: TGTGCCAGCAGCGTAGAGGGCGGGAGAAACTACGAGCAGTACTTC; CDR3aa: CASSVEGGRNYEQYF
abundance: .; d_gene: .; v_gene: TRBV29-1; j_gene: TRBJ2-2; CDR3nt: TGCAGCGTTGGGGGGGCGACCGGGGAGCTGTTTTTT; CDR3aa: CSVGGATGELFF
abundance: once; d_gene: .; v_gene: TRBV7-2; j_gene: TRBJ1-4; CDR3nt: TGTGCCAGCAGCTTAGGTGGGGGAAAACTGTTTTTT; CDR3aa: CASSLGGGKLFF
abundance: few; d_gene: TRBD2; v_gene: TRBV6-5; j_gene: TRBJ2-3; CDR3nt: TGTGCCAGCAGTTGGACTAGCGGACAAGGAGATACGCAGTATTTT; CDR3aa: CASSWTSGQGDTQYF
abundance: few; d_gene: .; v_gene: TRBV2; j_gene: TRBJ1-5; CDR3nt: TGTGCCAGCAGTGAAGCGGGGTCCTCCACCCAGCATTTT; CDR3aa: CASSEAGSSTQHF
abundance: once; d_gene: .; v_gene: TRBV28; j_gene: TRBJ2-4; CDR3nt: TGTGCCAGCAGGGAGCTAGCCAAAAACATTCAGTACTTC; CDR3aa: CASRELAKNIQYF
abundance: .; d_gene: .; v_gene: TRBV7-3; j_gene: TRBJ2-4; CDR3nt: TGTGCCAGCAGCTTAGATCACGGATTACTGAACATTCAGTACTTC; CDR3aa: CASSLDHGLLNIQYF
abundance: .; d_gene: .; v_gene: TRBV7-9; j_gene: TRBJ2-2; CDR3nt: TGTGCCAGCAGCCCTGGACATCAGAGGGACACCGGGGAGCTGTTTTTT; CDR3aa: CASSPGHQRDTGELFF
abundance: once; d_gene: TRBD2; v_gene: TRBV7-9; j_gene: TRBJ2-7; CDR3nt: TGTGCCAGCAGCCCAAGCGGGGGGGGCGCCTACGAGCAGTACTTC; CDR3aa: CASSPSGGGAYEQYF
abundance: .; d_gene: .; v_gene: TRBV14; j_gene: TRBJ2-3; CDR3nt: TGTGCCAGCAGCCATGGACCTTGGGATACGCAGTATTTT; CDR3aa: CASSHGPWDTQYF